This T cell receptor beta chain was observed in a study of blood T cell repertoires in COVID-19. Study as a whole: T cells, B-cell-depleted T cells, or PBMCs supplied cDNA or gDNA.

Original methodology: Reference gene primer amplification in the assay estimated nucleated cell counts. Sequencing was performed with immunoSEQ multiplex PCR; in TCRdb, only in-frame clones are kept and a portion is missing. V, J and clone size derive from that table, while D and trimming were established from the DNA sequence. The sample carries about 90,000 clones, roughly 80% recorded once. V was shortened by 0 bases and J by 3 bases, with 9 bases between the two germline ends. The CDR3 length is 14 residues. The germline V gene encodes CDR1 SGHDT and CDR2 YYEEEE. The V and J genes are TRBV5-6 and TRBJ1-1; D unresolved. What was sequenced was peripheral blood. The TCR sequence derives from a woman in her 70s with acute or convalescent COVID-19. CDR3 DNA: TGTGCCAGCAGCTTGGCTGGGCATTACACTGAAGCTTTCTTT. Protein sequence: CASSLAGHYTEAFF. The whole variable domain, remainder taken from reference TRBV5-6 and TRBJ1-1, is DAGVTQSPTHLIKTRGQQVTLRCSPKSGHDTVSWYQQALGQGPQFIFQYYEEEERQRGNFPDRFSGHQFPNYSSELNVNALLLGDSALYLCASSLAGHYTEAFFGQGTRLTVV.